The rows below give T cell receptor beta chains drawn from one sample of a study of sequential checkpoint blockade in melanoma. Sequencing used immunoSEQ multiplex PCR; TCRdb keeps in-frame clones, though not all of them. The profile covers about 3,900 clones, with 45% to 75% appearing a single time and 73% taken by the ten largest. The material sequenced was CD8+ T cells sorted from blood (inferred from file names), taken from a patient given nivolumab and ipilimumab in sequence. Receptors originate from a human donor with melanoma. CDR3s include the opening cysteine and the closing phenylalanine or tryptophan. The order of the fields is V gene, CDR3 length, clone size, J gene, D gene, CDR3 DNA, CDR3 protein. A D gene is named only where the DNA matches it firmly. Size is omitted from some rows. Given values are once, few, many or a class for expanded clones.

>TRBV4-1|14|NA|TRBJ1-1|NA
TGCGCCAGCAGCCAAATGTCGGGGGGGGATTCGGCTTTCTTT
CASSQMSGGDSAFF
>TRBV4-1|14|NA|TRBJ2-7|NA
TGCGCCAGCAGCCAAGCCGTGGCAGGGGACGAGCAGTACTTC
CASSQAVAGDEQYF
>TRBV9|15|NA|TRBJ2-1|NA
TGTGCCAGCAGCGTACTGCGGGGCGCCTACAATGAGCAGTTCTTC
CASSVLRGAYNEQFF
>TRBV5-1|15|NA|TRBJ2-7|TRBD1
TGCGCCAGCAGCTTGGCTACGGGACAGGACTGCGAGCAGTACTTC
CASSLATGQDCEQYF
>TRBV6-4|16|few|TRBJ2-3|TRBD2
TGTGCCAGCAGTGTAGCGGGAGGGACTAGCACAGATACGCAGTATTTT
CASSVAGGTSTDTQYF
>TRBV28|18|NA|TRBJ2-5|TRBD2
TGTGCCAGCATCCACGGAATAGCGGGGGGGCTGGGCCAAGAGACCCAGTACTTC
CASIHGIAGGLGQETQYF
>TRBV30|10|NA|TRBJ2-3|NA
TGTACCTGGGGCCTAGATACGCAGTATTTT
CTWGLDTQYF
>TRBV7-9|13|NA|TRBJ2-7|NA
TGTGCCAGCGGGCCAGACAGCTCCTACGAGCAGTACTTC
CASGPDSSYEQYF
>TRBV6-4|15|many|TRBJ1-1|NA
TGTGCCAGCAGTCCCGTGGAGGGTCTGGGATCTGAAGCTTTCTTT
CASSPVEGLGSEAFF
>TRBV30|11|NA|TRBJ1-1|NA
TGTGCCTGGAAACTCTCCCCCCAAGCTTTCTTT
CAWKLSPQAFF
>TRBV27|17|NA|TRBJ2-5|TRBD1
TGTGCCAGCAGGATATCTTGGACAGGGGGATTTCAAGAGACCCAGTACTTC
CASRISWTGGFQETQYF
>TRBV4-3|13|NA|TRBJ1-1|NA
TGCGCCAGCAGCCAAGACGCCCGGGCGGGAGCTTTCTTT
CASSQDARAGAFF
>TRBV4-3|15|large|TRBJ2-1|NA
TGCGCCAGCAGCCAAGATAAGAGGGACACAAATGAGCAGTTCTTC
CASSQDKRDTNEQFF
>TRBV9|14|NA|TRBJ2-7|NA
TGTGCCAGCAGCGTAGGCAGGTTCTCCTACGAGCAGTACTTC
CASSVGRFSYEQYF
>TRBV10-3|15|NA|TRBJ1-1|NA
TGTGCCAGCAGTCCCGTGGAGGGTCTGGGATCTGAAGCTTTCTTT
CASSPVEGLGSEAFF
>TRBV7-9|13|NA|TRBJ2-1|NA
TGTGCCAGCAGCTTAGTTGGGGGGAATGAGCAGTTCTTC
CASSLVGGNEQFF
>TRBV23-1|19|few|TRBJ2-2|TRBD1
TGCGCCAGCAGGGCACCCGATAAGGACAGGGGGTCGAACACCGGGGAGCTGTTTTTT
CASRAPDKDRGSNTGELFF
>TRBV9|16|few|TRBJ2-1|NA
TGTGCCAGCAGCGGACCCCCCGGGAGTCTCTACAATGAGCAGTTCTTC
CASSGPPGSLYNEQFF
>TRBV4-1|15|NA|TRBJ2-5|TRBD1
TGCGCCAGCAGCCCGGGGACAGACCTTCAAGAGACCCAGTACTTC
CASSPGTDLQETQYF
>TRBV6-5|14|NA|TRBJ1-2|TRBD1
TGTGCCAGCAGTTACGTGGAGGGGGCGAATGGCTACACCTTC
CASSYVEGANGYTF
>TRBV7-6|17|few|TRBJ2-5|NA
TGTGCCAGCAGCTTAGGGGACTGGGTCGGTGGGAGGGAGACCCAGTACTTC
CASSLGDWVGGRETQYF
>TRBV9|14|NA|TRBJ1-1|NA
TGTGCCAGCAGCGTGGGGCAGGGGAACACTGAAGCTTTCTTT
CASSVGQGNTEAFF
>TRBV15|15|NA|TRBJ2-5|NA
TGTGCCACCAGCAGAGGCGGGACTCTCCAAGAGACCCAGTACTTC
CATSRGGTLQETQYF
>TRBV27|12|NA|TRBJ2-7|TRBD2
TGTGCCAGCAGGAGCGGGATCTACGAGCAGTACTTC
CASRSGIYEQYF
>TRBV6-1|14|few|TRBJ2-7|NA
TGTGCCAGCAGTGAACCAGGGGATAAGGACGAGCAGTACTTC
CASSEPGDKDEQYF
>TRBV30|13|NA|TRBJ1-1|TRBD1
TGTGCCTGGAGCGAGACAGGGTACACTGAAGCTTTCTTT
CAWSETGYTEAFF
>TRBV4-3|16|NA|TRBJ2-1|TRBD2
TGCGCCAGCAGCCAAGATCGTGCAGCGGGAGACGGTGAGCAGTTCTTC
CASSQDRAAGDGEQFF
>TRBV4-1|17|NA|TRBJ1-1|TRBD1
TGCGCCAGCAGCCAAGATCGGGGGGGACAGGGATACACTGAAGCTTTCTTT
CASSQDRGGQGYTEAFF